This T cell receptor (beta chain) was profiled in a study of response to subunit inactivated influenza vaccine. Study findings and constraints: That few new T cells are recruited by each seasonal influenza vaccination was the authors' suggestion.

Trimming took 4 bases from V and 3 from J, leaving 18 bases between them. The CDR3 is 15 residues long. Germline CDR1 reads SQVTM; CDR2 reads ANQGSEA. This clonotype has just a few counts. The antigen remains undetermined. TCRdb independently ran MiXCR on the RT-PCR reads; one entry per CDR3 protein. The repertoire holds about 500,000 distinct CDR3 sequences, with 15% to 20% as singletons. The clonotype originates from a man aged 45-69 years who received an inactivated influenza vaccine. The source material was CD4+ T cells sorted from PBMCs, sampled 23 months after vaccination. This chain links TRBV29-1 with TRBJ1-1; D gene unclear. The CDR3 region is CSVARPSGPYTEAFF. CDR3 DNA sequence: TGCAGCGTTGCCCGGCCTTCAGGACCCTACACTGAAGCTTTCTTT. Full variable domain (outside the CDR3, taken from reference TRBV29-1 and TRBJ1-1): SAVISQKPSRDICQRGTSLTIQCQVDSQVTMMFWYRQQPGQSLTLIATANQGSEATYESGFVIDKFPISRPNLTFSTLTVSNMSPEDSSIYLCSVARPSGPYTEAFFGQGTRLTVV.